This is a list of T cell receptor beta chains from one sample in a study of beta chain features in type 1 diabetes. Method: immunoSEQ multiplex PCR; TCRdb's copy keeps in-frame clones and lacks some. Of 640,000 or so clones listed, roughly an eighth were seen once; the top ten hold just under 0.04%. Sequenced sample: naive CD4+ T cells from blood. The receptors here all came from a young man with type 1 diabetes. The CDR3 runs from the conserved cysteine through the conserved F or W. A D gene is named only where the DNA matches it firmly. The size field is filled for only some rows; it gives once, few, many or a size class.

j_gene | abundance | v_gene | d_gene | CDR3nt | CDR3aa
TRBJ2-3 | few | TRBV7-9 | . | TGTGCCAGCCTAGACTTTAAGCTGACAGATACGCAGTATTTT | CASLDFKLTDTQYF
TRBJ1-1 | . | TRBV7-3 | . | TGTGCCAGCAGCTCCGGCATGAACACTGAAGCTTTCTTT | CASSSGMNTEAFF
TRBJ2-7 | few | TRBV7-9 | . | TGTGCCAGCAGCTCCCCAGGACACTCCTACGAGCAGTACTTC | CASSSPGHSYEQYF
TRBJ1-1 | . | TRBV7-9 | TRBD1 | TGTGCCAGCAGCTTGGGACAGATGAACACTGAAGCTTTCTTT | CASSLGQMNTEAFF
TRBJ2-6 | . | TRBV2 | . | TGTGCCAGCCGAGGGGGTGTCTCTGGGGCCAACGTCCTGACTTTC | CASRGGVSGANVLTF
TRBJ2-7 | . | TRBV7-9 | TRBD1 | TGTGCCAGCAGCCAATTGGCAGGGGGCCCATACGAGCAGTACTTC | CASSQLAGGPYEQYF
TRBJ2-5 | many | TRBV7-2 | . | TGTGCCAGCAGCCTCCAAGAGACCCAGTACTTC | CASSLQETQYF
TRBJ2-1 | . | TRBV27 | TRBD2 | TGTGCCAGCAGATATAGGGGCGGGACTAGCGGGATAAATGAGCAGTTCTTC | CASRYRGGTSGINEQFF
TRBJ2-1 | few | TRBV29-1 | . | TGCAGCGTTGATACTAGAGGGTATTACAATGAGCAGTTCTTC | CSVDTRGYYNEQFF
TRBJ2-1 | few | TRBV18 | . | TGTGCCAGCTCCCCAAATAGACTGGACAATGTTGAGCAGTTCTTC | CASSPNRLDNVEQFF
TRBJ2-4 | few | TRBV18 | TRBD2 | TGTGCCAGCTCACCACCGCGGGGGAGGGACATTCAGTACTTC | CASSPPRGRDIQYF
TRBJ2-2 | . | TRBV9 | . | TGTGCCAGCAGCGTAGAGGCTGGACGGAACACCGGGGAGCTGTTTTTT | CASSVEAGRNTGELFF
TRBJ2-7 | few | TRBV2 | . | TGTGCCAGCAGCGACGGCGGACTTTCCTCCTACGAGCAGTACTTC | CASSDGGLSSYEQYF
TRBJ2-7 | few | TRBV27 | . | TGTGCCAGCAGGGGGAGCTGGGGCGAGCAGTACTTC | CASRGSWGEQYF
TRBJ2-5 | . | TRBV5-6 | . | TGTGCCAGCAGCAGTGGCATATACAGTGGGTGGGAGACCCAGTACTTC | CASSSGIYSGWETQYF
TRBJ1-1 | few | TRBV6-6 | . | TGTGCCAGCAGTCCAGCGTCGGGGCTAGAAACTGAAGCTTTCTTT | CASSPASGLETEAFF
TRBJ2-6 | few | TRBV4-2 | TRBD1 | TGTGCCAGCAGCCAAAGGACAGGCTGGACTGGGGCCAACGTCCTGACTTTC | CASSQRTGWTGANVLTF
TRBJ2-5 | few | TRBV25-1 | . | TGTGCCAGCAGTAAGGCTAGCCCTGATCTTTCCCAGTACTTC | CASSKASPDLSQYF
TRBJ2-7 | few | TRBV5-1 | TRBD1 | TGCGCCAGCAGCCCCCGGGACAGGGGCTACGAGCAGTACTTC | CASSPRDRGYEQYF
TRBJ1-2 | . | TRBV18 | . | TGTGCCAGCTCACCAGCCCACGGAGCTAACTATGGCTACACCTTC | CASSPAHGANYGYTF
TRBJ2-2 | few | TRBV2 | TRBD1 | TGTGCCAGCAGAGACAGGGCTAACACCGGGGAGCTGTTTTTT | CASRDRANTGELFF
TRBJ1-6 | . | TRBV6-5 | . | TGTGCCAGCATGGGAGGTTGGAATTCACCCCTCCACTTT | CASMGGWNSPLHF
TRBJ1-2 | . | TRBV5-6 | TRBD1 | TGTGCCAGCAACCAGGGGGATGGCTACACCTTC | CASNQGDGYTF
TRBJ1-3 | . | TRBV7-2 | . | TGTGCCAGCAGCACGACAGGCTCTGGAAACACCATATATTTT | CASSTTGSGNTIYF
TRBJ2-3 | . | TRBV6-5 | . | TGTGCCAGCAGTTACCGGGGGACAGATACGCAGTATTTT | CASSYRGTDTQYF
TRBJ2-6 | . | TRBV4-3 | . | TGCGCCAGCAGCCAAGCGGGGTCATTCACTGGGGCCAACGTCCTGACTTTC | CASSQAGSFTGANVLTF
TRBJ1-4 | few | TRBV11-2 | . | TGTGCCAGCTCCCTTTCAACTAATGAAAAACTGTTTTTT | CASSLSTNEKLFF
TRBJ1-6 | . | TRBV7-3 | TRBD1 | TGTGCCAGCAGCTTAACTTCGCGGGTGACAGGGGTTAGTTCACCCCTCCACTTT | CASSLTSRVTGVSSPLHF
TRBJ1-2 | . | TRBV6-5 | . | TGTGCCAGCAGTTACACGGACAGCTATGGCTACACCTTC | CASSYTDSYGYTF
TRBJ2-5 | few | TRBV11-2 | TRBD2 | TGTGCCAGCAACCAACGGCTAGCGGGAGGGGAAGAGACCCAGTACTTC | CASNQRLAGGEETQYF
TRBJ1-1 | . | TRBV6-4 | TRBD1 | TGTGCCAGCGGACAGGCGATGAACACTGAAGCTTTCTTT | CASGQAMNTEAFF
TRBJ2-1 | few | TRBV5-4 | . | TGTGCCAGCATCCGGGACGCGAGCTCCTACAATGAGCAGTTCTTC | CASIRDASSYNEQFF
TRBJ2-1 | . | TRBV4-1 | . | TGCGCCAGCAGCCAAGATTGGAATTCCAATGAGCAGTTCTTC | CASSQDWNSNEQFF
TRBJ2-1 | few | TRBV29-1 | TRBD1 | TGCAGCGTTCCAGGACAGGGGACGGGCAATGAGCAGTTCTTC | CSVPGQGTGNEQFF
TRBJ1-2 | . | TRBV7-2 | . | TGTGCCAGCAGCTTAGAATTCGGCTACACCTTC | CASSLEFGYTF
TRBJ1-6 | . | TRBV30 | TRBD1 | TGTGCCTGGAGTGTACGACAGGGATTGGGGTCACCCCTCCACTTT | CAWSVRQGLGSPLHF
TRBJ1-6 | few | TRBV11-2 | . | TGTGCCAGCGGCCTCAGGGGAGGCTCCTATAATTCACCCCTCCACTTT | CASGLRGGSYNSPLHF
TRBJ1-1 | . | TRBV7-9 | . | TGTGCCAGCAGCTTAGAACAGTCCCTTGAAGCTTTCTTT | CASSLEQSLEAFF
TRBJ1-4 | few | TRBV9 | . | TGTGCCAGCAGCGTCGGAGGGTCGGATGAAAAACTGTTTTTT | CASSVGGSDEKLFF
TRBJ2-7 | few | TRBV28 | TRBD2 | TGTGCCAGCAGTTCCCCCGTAGCGGGAGGGCCCTACGAGCAGTACTTC | CASSSPVAGGPYEQYF
TRBJ2-1 | . | TRBV29-1 | . | TGCTGCGTGGCGGGGAGCTCCTACAATGAGCAGTTCTTC | CCVAGSSYNEQFF
TRBJ2-3 | . | TRBV25-1 | . | TGTGCCAGCAGTGGGGGGAGGGATACGCAGTATTTT | CASSGGRDTQYF
TRBJ2-3 | . | TRBV28 | . | TGTGCCAGCAGTCCCCCGGGGGGCCGGATAGATACGCAGTATTTT | CASSPPGGRIDTQYF
TRBJ1-4 | . | TRBV9 | . | TGTGCCAGCAGCGTTAGGGGAGGAACTAATGAAAAACTGTTTTTT | CASSVRGGTNEKLFF
TRBJ2-2 | . | TRBV28 | . | TGTGCCACCCAACTACTTACGAACACCGGGGAGCTGTTTTTT | CATQLLTNTGELFF
TRBJ1-5 | few | TRBV18 | TRBD1 | TGTGCCAGCTCACCCGGGACAGGGGGCAATCAGCCCCAGCATTTT | CASSPGTGGNQPQHF
TRBJ2-1 | . | TRBV10-3 | TRBD1 | TGTGCCATCAGTTCGGACAGGGATTCCTACAATGAGCAGTTCTTC | CAISSDRDSYNEQFF
TRBJ2-3 | few | TRBV4-1 | . | TGCGCCAGCAGCCAAGATCTGTTGTCGGGTGGAACGCAGTATTTT | CASSQDLLSGGTQYF
TRBJ2-6 | . | TRBV5-1 | . | TGCGCCAGCAGCTTCCAGGGTACCGGGGCCAACGTCCTGACTTTC | CASSFQGTGANVLTF
TRBJ1-3 | few | TRBV4-1 | . | TGCGCCAGCAGCCAGGTACAGGGCGACTCTGGAAACACCATATATTTT | CASSQVQGDSGNTIYF